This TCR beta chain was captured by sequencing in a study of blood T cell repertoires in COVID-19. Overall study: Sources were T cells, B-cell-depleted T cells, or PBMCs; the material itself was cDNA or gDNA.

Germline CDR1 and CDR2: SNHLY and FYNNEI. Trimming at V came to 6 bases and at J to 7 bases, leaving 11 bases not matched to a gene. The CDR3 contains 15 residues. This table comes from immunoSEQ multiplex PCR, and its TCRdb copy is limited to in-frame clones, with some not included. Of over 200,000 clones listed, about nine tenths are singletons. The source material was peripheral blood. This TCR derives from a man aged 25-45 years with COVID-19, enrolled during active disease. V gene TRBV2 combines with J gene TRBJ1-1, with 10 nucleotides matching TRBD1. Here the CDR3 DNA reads TGTGCCAGCAGCCGACAGGGGGCAGATCTCGATGAAGCTTTCTTT. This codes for CASSRQGADLDEAFF.